Presented here are 19 T cell receptor beta chains from one specimen sequenced in a study of early T cells in non-severe SARS-CoV-2 infection. TCRdb used MiXCR to reprocess the 5' RACE reads, holding one entry per CDR3 protein. Counted here are about 60,000 distinct CDR3 sequences, around 5.2% occurring once; the ten biggest clones make up about 6.8%. Sequencing was done on a sample of whole blood. All receptors come from an adult who was a healthcare worker with PCR-confirmed SARS-CoV-2 infection or an uninfected control (not recorded which).

Only a few counts were recorded for this clonotype. The chain has TRBV3-1 and TRBJ2-5, with unresolved D. Trimming took 2 bases from V and 4 from J, leaving 11 bases between them. Looked up from germline, CDR1 is LGHDT and CDR2 is YNNKEL (reference sequence). This CDR3 has 14 amino acids. CDR3 sequence: CASSQRSERETQYF. The CDR3 DNA reads TGTGCCAGCAGCCAAAGGAGCGAACGAGAGACCCAGTACTTC.

The rearrangement uses TRBV4-3 and TRBJ2-7; 7 positions match TRBD2. With 1 base clipped from V and 3 bases from J, the junction kept 6 bases outside the gene matches. Germline V gives CDR1 LGHNA, CDR2 YSLEER. There are 15 residues in the CDR3. The CDR3 is CASSQGREGRYEQYF. The CDR3 nucleotides are TGCGCCAGCAGCCAAGGGAGGGAGGGGCGCTACGAGCAGTACTTC.

This clonotype came up a few times. The rearrangement links TRBV24-1 to TRBJ2-1; the match to TRBD1 covers 7 bases. V lost 2 bases to trimming and J lost 7 bases; unmatched junction nucleotides: 10. CDR1 and CDR2 from the germline V gene are KGHDR and SFDVKD. This CDR3 spans 16 amino acids. Here the CDR3 reads CATSDSTGARVNEQFF. The CDR3 DNA is TGTGCCACCAGTGATTCAACAGGGGCCAGGGTGAATGAGCAGTTCTTC.

In this sample, this clonotype turned up many times. The rearrangement links TRBV12-5 to TRBJ1-2; no firm D call. Germline V gene lookup returns CDR1 LGHNT and CDR2 FRNRAP. CDR3 length: 11 residues. Trimming stripped 3 bases from V and 8 bases from J, with 7 bases between. The CDR3 coding sequence is TGTGCTAGTGGTTTTCGCAGCGGCTACACCTTC. Protein: CASGFRSGYTF.

At least ten counts were recorded for this clonotype. This chain uses TRBV5-1 with TRBJ2-1; 9 nucleotides agree with TRBD1. V lost 6 bases to trimming and J lost 4 bases; unmatched junction nucleotides: 5. Germline assignment: CDR1 SGHRS and CDR2 YFSETQ. The CDR3 consists of 14 residues. The CDR3 bases are TGCGCCAGCACTGAGACAGGGGGTTACAATGAGCAGTTCTTC. Translation: CASTETGGYNEQFF.

This clonotype was counted ten times or more. This sequence joins TRBV11-2 and TRBJ1-1, with no clear D. Germline V lookup: CDR1 SGHAT, CDR2 FQNNGV. The CDR3 totals 17 residues. V lost 3 bases, J lost 2 bases, and 19 bases lay in between. The CDR3 DNA reads as TGTGCCAGCAGCTTCCCCGCTCCCCCTTCTCCCAACACTGAAGCTTTCTTT. This gives the protein CASSFPAPPSPNTEAFF.

This clonotype was observed at least ten times. The chain couples TRBV6-1 to TRBJ2-7; 8 bases agree with TRBD1. V dropped 7 bases and J dropped 6; count of bases not matched to a gene: 14. Germline lookup yields CDR1 MNHNS and CDR2 SASEGT. The CDR3 length is 15 residues. CDR3 amino acids: CASKKSETGAREQYF. Here the CDR3 DNA reads TGTGCCAGCAAAAAAAGTGAGACAGGGGCTCGCGAGCAGTACTTC.

In this sample, this clonotype turned up a few times. V gene TRBV3-1 combines with J gene TRBJ2-1, with D possibly matching TRBD2 (6 bases). The CDR3 covers 16 residues. The ends were cut back, 0 bases at V and 0 bases at J, with 9 bases in the middle. Germline V CDR1 and CDR2: LGHDT, YNNKEL (reference sequence). The CDR3 loop reads CASSQDAGSSYNEQFF. CDR3 bases: TGTGCCAGCAGCCAAGATGCGGGGAGCTCCTACAATGAGCAGTTCTTC.

As regards this clonotype: A much bigger clone sits one base away, suggesting this may be a read error. This chain links TRBV12-3 or TRBV12-4 with TRBJ1-6; 7 bases are shared with TRBD1. The CDR3 runs 14 residues. CDR3 in amino acids: CACSSNRGNSPLHF. CDR3 coding DNA: TGTGCCTGCAGTTCTAACAGGGGTAATTCACCCCTCCACTTT.

The genes are TRBV7-2 and TRBJ2-1; D is ambiguous. Germline V CDR1 and CDR2: SGHTA, FQGNSA. V was cut by 0 bases and J by 12 bases, with 12 bases left in between. The CDR3 totals 13 residues. The DNA for the CDR3 is TGTGCCAGCAGCTTAGCGGGCGGCCCTGTGCAGTTCTTC. It yields the protein CASSLAGGPVQFF.

This clonotype was observed at least ten times. The chain joins TRBV9 to TRBJ1-4; perhaps TRBD1 as D (5 bases). The V end was cut by 4 bases, the J end by 6 bases, with 16 bases between. CDR1 is SGDLS and CDR2 is YYNGEE in the germline V gene. This CDR3 is 15 amino acids long. The CDR3 here is CASSLSGTADEKLFF. The CDR3 DNA reads as TGTGCCAGCAGCCTCTCCGGGACCGCCGATGAAAAACTGTTTTTT.

The V and J genes are TRBV29-1 and TRBJ1-2; D remains ambiguous. The CDR3 has 11 residues. V lost 4 bases, J lost 3 bases, and 6 bases lay in between. Germline V gives CDR1 SQVTM, CDR2 ANQGSEA. The DNA of the CDR3 is TGCAGCGTTGTACAAGACTATGGCTACACCTTC. It codes for CSVVQDYGYTF.

This clonotype was counted only a few times. V usage is TRBV9 and J usage is TRBJ2-3; 9 bases are shared with TRBD2. The CDR3 has 18 residues. J was trimmed by 2 bases and V by 0 bases; bases with no gene match: 10. Germline V gene data show CDR1 as SGDLS and CDR2 as YYNGEE. The CDR3 reads CASSVEVQRGDPTDTQYF. CDR3 in DNA: TGTGCCAGCAGCGTAGAGGTGCAGCGGGGGGACCCCACAGATACGCAGTATTTT.

There are many counts of this clonotype. The rearrangement links TRBV20-1 to TRBJ2-5; D is unresolved. The CDR3 runs 13 residues. Germline CDR1 reads DFQATT; CDR2 reads SNEGSKA (reference sequence). Trimming took 3 bases from V and 5 from J, leaving 13 bases between them. The CDR3, as DNA: TGCAGTGCTAGCCCCTTCCATGGGGAGACCCAGTACTTC. It is translated as CSASPFHGETQYF.

This clonotype turned up a few times. The V call is TRBV2, the J call TRBJ2-2; possible D gene TRBD2, 6 bases. Trimming took off 7 bases at V and 3 bases at J, with 18 bases between the two ends. CDR1 is SNHLY and CDR2 is FYNNEI in the germline V gene. The length of the CDR3 is 16 residues. This CDR3 is CASKAQASAYTGELFF. CDR3 sequence (DNA): TGTGCCAGCAAGGCGCAGGCTAGCGCCTACACCGGGGAGCTGTTTTTT.

This clonotype has ten or more counts. This rearrangement joins TRBV6-1 to TRBJ1-6, with D uncertain. The CDR3 covers 16 residues. The V gene's germline CDR1 is MNHNS and CDR2 SASEGT. Trimming left V 1 base short and J 0 bases short, with 7 bases between. The CDR3 reads CASSEVRSSYNSPLHF. CDR3 sequence (DNA): TGTGCCAGCAGTGAAGTTCGGAGCTCCTATAATTCACCCCTCCACTTT.

The chain uses TRBV19 and TRBJ2-2, with unresolved D. Trimming removed 2 bases from V and 9 bases from J, with 10 bases in between. The germline V gene encodes CDR1 LNHDA and CDR2 SQIVND (reference sequence). This CDR3 is 13 amino acids long. CDR3 protein: CASSIRQAWELFF. The CDR3 DNA reads as TGTGCCAGTAGTATAAGGCAGGCTTGGGAGCTGTTTTTT.

The chain uses TRBV29-1 and TRBJ2-7; TRBD2 agrees at 8 bases. Losses at the gene ends were 2 bases for V and 3 bases for J; bases not matched to a gene: 9. Germline V gives CDR1 SQVTM, CDR2 ANQGSEA. CDR3 length: 15 amino acids. CDR3 nucleotides: TGCAGCGTTGAAAGTCCCCTAGCGGGCTTCTACGAGCAGTACTTC. As protein: CSVESPLAGFYEQYF.

The genes are TRBV2 and TRBJ2-4, with a tentative D call TRBD2 (6 bases). CDR3 length equals 16 residues. Germline V gives CDR1 SNHLY, CDR2 FYNNEI. Trimming took off 0 bases at V and 0 bases at J, with 9 bases between the two ends. The CDR3 sequence: CASSEARGVAKNIQYF. In DNA form, the CDR3 reads TGTGCCAGCAGTGAAGCGCGGGGTGTAGCCAAAAACATTCAGTACTTC.